The next 4 T cell receptor beta chains were all read from a single sample in a study of identifying expanded T cells in peripheral blood (dated by TCRdb to between 2018 and 2021). Library creation used the immunoSEQ multiplex PCR assay. Entries here come from immuneACCESS through TCRdb and include only in-frame sequences with V and J called. Some clones fail to appear in such tables; in the studies checked, an unresolved V gene covers under half of the shortfall, and the cause of the remainder is unknown. The sample table shows 58,000 or so clones, and over 80% are seen once. About a fifth of the sample rests with the top ten. Source material: blood. The receptors originated from a person between 18 and 75 years old in good health.

V usage is TRBV5-1 and J usage is TRBJ2-1; D ambiguous. The germline gives CDR1 SGHRS, CDR2 YFSETQ. The CDR3 loop spans 13 amino acids. The V gene lost 2 bases and the J gene lost 6 bases, with 9 bases spanning the gap. CDR3 sequence: CASSFSRVNEQFF. The CDR3 DNA is TGCGCCAGCAGCTTTTCCAGAGTCAATGAGCAGTTCTTC.

This chain connects TRBV11-2 to TRBJ2-2; D possibly corresponds to TRBD2 (6 bases). The germline gives CDR1 SGHAT, CDR2 FQNNGV. The CDR3 is made up of 17 amino acids. V lost 3 bases and J lost 3, with 17 bases in between. The CDR3 sequence is CASSFRGLARDTGELFF. DNA for the CDR3: TGTGCCAGCAGCTTTCGAGGTCTAGCGAGGGACACCGGGGAGCTGTTTTTT.

The chain is built from TRBV19 and TRBJ1-4, with D perhaps TRBD1 (6 bases). Germline CDR1 and CDR2: LNHDA and SQIVND (reference sequence). V shed 3 bases and J shed 7 bases, with 9 bases lying between them. CDR3 length: 13 residues. The CDR3 DNA sequence: TGTGCCAGTAGTATGGGGGCGAGTGAAAAACTGTTTTTT. This encodes CASSMGASEKLFF.

This rearrangement joins TRBV5-4 to TRBJ1-2; a possible D gene is TRBD1 (6 bases). Trimming took 0 bases from V and 6 from J, leaving 9 bases between them. CDR1 is SGHNT, CDR2 YYREEE, per germline (reference sequence). The CDR3 is made up of 13 amino acids. The CDR3 DNA reads as TGTGCCAGCAGCTTGGGTCAGGGGAATGGCTACACCTTC. It codes for CASSLGQGNGYTF.